This TCR beta chain was recorded in a study of blood T cell repertoires in COVID-19. This clone was recorded a few times. Some clones are missing from TCRdb's copy, which holds only in-frame ones; the method was immunoSEQ multiplex PCR. The data show 150,000 to 180,000 clones, with about 80% seen just once and less than 30% held by the top ten. Germline-derived CDR1 and CDR2 are SGHRS and YFSETQ. Trimming left V 7 bases short and J 3 bases short, with 13 bases between. The CDR3 has 13 amino acids. The genes are TRBV5-1 and TRBJ1-1, with a weak D call TRBD1 (5 bases). Sequencing input: peripheral blood. The sequence came from a woman aged 60-75 years with acute or convalescent COVID-19. CDR3 sequence (DNA): TGCGCCAGCCGAACCTGGGGGGACACTGAAGCTTTCTTT. This translates into CASRTWGDTEAFF.